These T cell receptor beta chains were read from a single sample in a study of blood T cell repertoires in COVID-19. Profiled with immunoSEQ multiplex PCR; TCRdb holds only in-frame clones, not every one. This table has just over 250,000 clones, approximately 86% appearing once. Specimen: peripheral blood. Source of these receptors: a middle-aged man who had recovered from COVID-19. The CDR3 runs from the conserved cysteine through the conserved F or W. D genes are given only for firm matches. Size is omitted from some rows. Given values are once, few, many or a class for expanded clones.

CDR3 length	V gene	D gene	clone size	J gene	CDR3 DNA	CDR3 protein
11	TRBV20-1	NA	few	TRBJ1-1	TGCAGCGCGAACAGGGACACTGAAGCTTTCTTT	CSANRDTEAFF
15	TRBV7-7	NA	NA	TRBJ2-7	TGTGCCAGCAGCCACGGTATAGGGGGCGGGAACGAGCAGTACTTC	CASSHGIGGGNEQYF
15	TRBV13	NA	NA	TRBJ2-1	TGTGCCAGCAGCGGCGCCGGCTCGGGGGACAATGAGCAGTTCTTC	CASSGAGSGDNEQFF
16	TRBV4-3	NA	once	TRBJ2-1	TGCGCCAGCAGCCAAGATGTCGGATACTATGTATATGAGCAGTTCTTC	CASSQDVGYYVYEQFF
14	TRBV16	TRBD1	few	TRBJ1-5	TGTGCCAGCAGCCGACAGGGGGCAGGTCAGCCCCAGCATTTT	CASSRQGAGQPQHF
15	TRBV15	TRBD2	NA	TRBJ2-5	TGTGCCACCAGCCGCGGGGGGCAGAATCAAGAGACCCAGTACTTC	CATSRGGQNQETQYF
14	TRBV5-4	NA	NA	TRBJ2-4	TGTGCCAGCAGCTCGACTGTAGCCAAAAACATTCAGTACTTC	CASSSTVAKNIQYF
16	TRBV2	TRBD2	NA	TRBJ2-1	TGTGCCAGCAGTGGACCCCTAGCGGGAGGTTCCGATGAGCAGTTCTTC	CASSGPLAGGSDEQFF
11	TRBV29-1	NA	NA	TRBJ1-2	TGCAGCGTTACGGGAGCTGAGGGCTACACCTTC	CSVTGAEGYTF
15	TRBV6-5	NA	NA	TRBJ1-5	TGTGCCAGCAATTATGGGACATATAGCAATCAGCCCCAGCATTTT	CASNYGTYSNQPQHF
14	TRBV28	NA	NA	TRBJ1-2	TGTGCCAGCAGTTTAGTAGCAGCTAACTATGGCTACACCTTC	CASSLVAANYGYTF
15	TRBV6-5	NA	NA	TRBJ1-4	TGTGCCAGCAGTTACAGTCAGGTCCCTGGTGAAAAACTGTTTTTT	CASSYSQVPGEKLFF
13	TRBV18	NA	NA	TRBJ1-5	TGTGCCAGCTCCCCGGACATCTATCAGCCCCAGCATTTT	CASSPDIYQPQHF
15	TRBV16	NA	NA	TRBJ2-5	TGTGCCAGCAGCCAATCGAGAGCGGGCCAAGAGACCCAGTACTTC	CASSQSRAGQETQYF
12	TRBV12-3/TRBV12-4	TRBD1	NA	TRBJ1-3	TGTGCCACCAGGGGGCTTAGAAACACCATATATTTT	CATRGLRNTIYF
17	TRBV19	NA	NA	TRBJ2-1	TGTGCCAGTAGTCCAAACTCGCCACTAGCTCCCTACAATGAGCAGTTCTTC	CASSPNSPLAPYNEQFF
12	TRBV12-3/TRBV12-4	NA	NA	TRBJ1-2	TGTGCCAGCAGGGAGGGCCTCTATGGCTACACCTTC	CASREGLYGYTF
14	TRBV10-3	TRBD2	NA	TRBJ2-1	TGTGCCATCAGATCTAGCGGGAGGGACAATGAGCAGTTCTTC	CAIRSSGRDNEQFF
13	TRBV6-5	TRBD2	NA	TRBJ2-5	TGTGCCAGCAGCCCGGGGACTAGTGGGGACCAGTACTTC	CASSPGTSGDQYF
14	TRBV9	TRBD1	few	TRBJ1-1	TGTGCCAGCAGCCCGACAGGGGGAAACACTGAAGCTTTCTTT	CASSPTGGNTEAFF
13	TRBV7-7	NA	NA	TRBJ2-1	TGTGCCAGCAGCCCCGTTCCGGCAGGGGAGCAGTTCTTC	CASSPVPAGEQFF
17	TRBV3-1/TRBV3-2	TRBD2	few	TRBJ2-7	TGTGCCAGCAGCCAAGGCGGTCGGGCGGGAGAAACCTACGAGCAGTACTTC	CASSQGGRAGETYEQYF
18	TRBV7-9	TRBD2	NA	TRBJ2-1	TGTGCCAGCAGGGCTAGCGGGAGCCCTCGACCCGGATACAATGAGCAGTTCTTC	CASRASGSPRPGYNEQFF
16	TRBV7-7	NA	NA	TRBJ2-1	TGTGCCAGCAGCTTAGCGGTGGGGGCGCCCTACAATGAGCAGTTCTTC	CASSLAVGAPYNEQFF
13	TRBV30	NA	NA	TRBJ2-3	TGTGCCTCCGGGGGGCCTCACACAGATACGCAGTATTTT	CASGGPHTDTQYF
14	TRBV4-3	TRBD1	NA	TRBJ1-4	TGCGCCAGCAGCCTCCGGGACAGAAATGAAAAACTGTTTTTT	CASSLRDRNEKLFF
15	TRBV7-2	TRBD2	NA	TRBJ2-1	TGTGCCACCCGCCTGGGGAGCGGGAATTTCGATGAGCAGTTCTTC	CATRLGSGNFDEQFF
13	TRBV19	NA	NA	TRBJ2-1	TGTGCCAGTAGTATGTCGCGTCCGAATGAGCAGTTCTTC	CASSMSRPNEQFF
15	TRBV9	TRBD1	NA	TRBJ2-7	TGTGCCAGCAGAGCCGACAGGGGCCTCTCCTACGAGCAGTACTTC	CASRADRGLSYEQYF
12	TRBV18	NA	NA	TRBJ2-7	TGTGCCAGCTCAGGAGCGTCCTACGAGCAGTACTTC	CASSGASYEQYF
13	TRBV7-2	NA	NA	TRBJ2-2	TGTGCCAGCAGCGAACAGAGGGTCGGGGAGCTGTTTTTT	CASSEQRVGELFF
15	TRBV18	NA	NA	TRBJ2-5	TGTGCCAGCTCAATACGACAGGCGACCCAAGAGACCCAGTACTTC	CASSIRQATQETQYF
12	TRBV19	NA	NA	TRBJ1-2	TGTGCCTCTCAAGGAGGGCTGGGTGGCTACACCTTC	CASQGGLGGYTF
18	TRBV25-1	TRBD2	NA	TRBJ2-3	TGTGCCAGCAGTGAATTCTATGAGGCTAGCGGGGTTGGAGATACGCAGTATTTT	CASSEFYEASGVGDTQYF
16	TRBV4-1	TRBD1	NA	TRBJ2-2	TGCGCCAGCAGCCAGGTGACAGGGGTTGCCACCGGGGAGCTGTTTTTT	CASSQVTGVATGELFF
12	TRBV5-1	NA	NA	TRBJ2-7	TGCGCCAGCAGCTTCGCAGGCTACGAGCAGTACTTC	CASSFAGYEQYF
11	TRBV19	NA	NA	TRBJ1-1	TGTGCCAGTTTCAGGGCTATTGAAGCTTTCTTT	CASFRAIEAFF
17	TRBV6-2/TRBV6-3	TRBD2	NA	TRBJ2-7	TGTGCCAGCAGTTACTCACTAACTAGCGTGCGCTCCTACGAGCAGTACTTC	CASSYSLTSVRSYEQYF
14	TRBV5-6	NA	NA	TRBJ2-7	TGTGCCAGCAGCTTGGGGAGCCCATCCTACGAGCAGTACTTC	CASSLGSPSYEQYF
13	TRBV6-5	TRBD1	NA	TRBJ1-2	TGTGCCAGCAGCCTTGGACAGGGGTTTTTAGTCACCTTC	CASSLGQGFLVTF
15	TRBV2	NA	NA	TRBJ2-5	TGTGCCACCTCGCGCGCGGAGCGGCCCCAAGAGACCCAGTACTTC	CATSRAERPQETQYF
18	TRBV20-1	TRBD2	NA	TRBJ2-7	TGCAGTGCTAGTTCTAGAGCGGGGGGGAGACAGCAGACTTACGAGCAGTACTTC	CSASSRAGGRQQTYEQYF
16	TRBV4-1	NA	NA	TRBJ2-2	TGCGCCAGCAGCCAAGTGGAGGTCCTGAACACCGGGGAGCTGTTTTTT	CASSQVEVLNTGELFF
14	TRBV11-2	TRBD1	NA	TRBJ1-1	TGTGCCAGCAGCCGACGAGAGGGGGCGGGAGAAGCTTTCTTT	CASSRREGAGEAFF
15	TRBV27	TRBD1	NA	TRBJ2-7	TGTGCCAGCAGCGCGCGGGACAGGGTTTCCTACGAGCAGTACTTC	CASSARDRVSYEQYF
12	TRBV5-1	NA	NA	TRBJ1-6	TGCGCCAGCAGCGCTAATAATTCACCCCTCCACTTT	CASSANNSPLHF
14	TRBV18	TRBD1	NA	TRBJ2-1	TGTGCCAGCTCACCATTGGGGGCAGGGGGTGAGCAGTTCTTC	CASSPLGAGGEQFF
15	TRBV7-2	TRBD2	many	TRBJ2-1	TGTGCCAGCAGCTTAGGGGGAGGGACCTACAATGAGCAGTTCTTC	CASSLGGGTYNEQFF
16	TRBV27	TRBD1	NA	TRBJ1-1	TGTGCCAGCAGTTTATCTGGGGGGCAGGGGGCCACTGAAGCTTTCTTT	CASSLSGGQGATEAFF
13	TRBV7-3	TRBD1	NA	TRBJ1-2	TGTGCCAGCAGCCTGGACAGGGACAGTGGCTACACCTTC	CASSLDRDSGYTF
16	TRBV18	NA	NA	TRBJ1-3	TGTGCCAGCTCACCAACCCCGACAGATTCTGGAAACACCATATATTTT	CASSPTPTDSGNTIYF
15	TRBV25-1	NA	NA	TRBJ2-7	TGTGCCAGCAGTGAATATATCGGGACAAACTACGAGCAGTACTTC	CASSEYIGTNYEQYF
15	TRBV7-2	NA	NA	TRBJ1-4	TGTGCCAGCAGCCCGATACAGGGAGCTAATGAAAAACTGTTTTTT	CASSPIQGANEKLFF
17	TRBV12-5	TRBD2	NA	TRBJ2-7	TGTGCTAGTGGTTTGGCTGCGACTAGCGGGAGGCCCTACGAGCAGTACTTC	CASGLAATSGRPYEQYF
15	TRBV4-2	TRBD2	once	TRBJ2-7	TGTGCCAGCAGCCAAGCAGCGGGAGGGCCCCACGAGCAGTACTTC	CASSQAAGGPHEQYF
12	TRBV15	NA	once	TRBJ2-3	TGTGCCACCAGCAGAGAACTGGATACGCAGTATTTT	CATSRELDTQYF
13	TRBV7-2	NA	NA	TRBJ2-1	TGTGCCAGCAGCTTAATAGAGTACAATGAGCAGTTCTTC	CASSLIEYNEQFF